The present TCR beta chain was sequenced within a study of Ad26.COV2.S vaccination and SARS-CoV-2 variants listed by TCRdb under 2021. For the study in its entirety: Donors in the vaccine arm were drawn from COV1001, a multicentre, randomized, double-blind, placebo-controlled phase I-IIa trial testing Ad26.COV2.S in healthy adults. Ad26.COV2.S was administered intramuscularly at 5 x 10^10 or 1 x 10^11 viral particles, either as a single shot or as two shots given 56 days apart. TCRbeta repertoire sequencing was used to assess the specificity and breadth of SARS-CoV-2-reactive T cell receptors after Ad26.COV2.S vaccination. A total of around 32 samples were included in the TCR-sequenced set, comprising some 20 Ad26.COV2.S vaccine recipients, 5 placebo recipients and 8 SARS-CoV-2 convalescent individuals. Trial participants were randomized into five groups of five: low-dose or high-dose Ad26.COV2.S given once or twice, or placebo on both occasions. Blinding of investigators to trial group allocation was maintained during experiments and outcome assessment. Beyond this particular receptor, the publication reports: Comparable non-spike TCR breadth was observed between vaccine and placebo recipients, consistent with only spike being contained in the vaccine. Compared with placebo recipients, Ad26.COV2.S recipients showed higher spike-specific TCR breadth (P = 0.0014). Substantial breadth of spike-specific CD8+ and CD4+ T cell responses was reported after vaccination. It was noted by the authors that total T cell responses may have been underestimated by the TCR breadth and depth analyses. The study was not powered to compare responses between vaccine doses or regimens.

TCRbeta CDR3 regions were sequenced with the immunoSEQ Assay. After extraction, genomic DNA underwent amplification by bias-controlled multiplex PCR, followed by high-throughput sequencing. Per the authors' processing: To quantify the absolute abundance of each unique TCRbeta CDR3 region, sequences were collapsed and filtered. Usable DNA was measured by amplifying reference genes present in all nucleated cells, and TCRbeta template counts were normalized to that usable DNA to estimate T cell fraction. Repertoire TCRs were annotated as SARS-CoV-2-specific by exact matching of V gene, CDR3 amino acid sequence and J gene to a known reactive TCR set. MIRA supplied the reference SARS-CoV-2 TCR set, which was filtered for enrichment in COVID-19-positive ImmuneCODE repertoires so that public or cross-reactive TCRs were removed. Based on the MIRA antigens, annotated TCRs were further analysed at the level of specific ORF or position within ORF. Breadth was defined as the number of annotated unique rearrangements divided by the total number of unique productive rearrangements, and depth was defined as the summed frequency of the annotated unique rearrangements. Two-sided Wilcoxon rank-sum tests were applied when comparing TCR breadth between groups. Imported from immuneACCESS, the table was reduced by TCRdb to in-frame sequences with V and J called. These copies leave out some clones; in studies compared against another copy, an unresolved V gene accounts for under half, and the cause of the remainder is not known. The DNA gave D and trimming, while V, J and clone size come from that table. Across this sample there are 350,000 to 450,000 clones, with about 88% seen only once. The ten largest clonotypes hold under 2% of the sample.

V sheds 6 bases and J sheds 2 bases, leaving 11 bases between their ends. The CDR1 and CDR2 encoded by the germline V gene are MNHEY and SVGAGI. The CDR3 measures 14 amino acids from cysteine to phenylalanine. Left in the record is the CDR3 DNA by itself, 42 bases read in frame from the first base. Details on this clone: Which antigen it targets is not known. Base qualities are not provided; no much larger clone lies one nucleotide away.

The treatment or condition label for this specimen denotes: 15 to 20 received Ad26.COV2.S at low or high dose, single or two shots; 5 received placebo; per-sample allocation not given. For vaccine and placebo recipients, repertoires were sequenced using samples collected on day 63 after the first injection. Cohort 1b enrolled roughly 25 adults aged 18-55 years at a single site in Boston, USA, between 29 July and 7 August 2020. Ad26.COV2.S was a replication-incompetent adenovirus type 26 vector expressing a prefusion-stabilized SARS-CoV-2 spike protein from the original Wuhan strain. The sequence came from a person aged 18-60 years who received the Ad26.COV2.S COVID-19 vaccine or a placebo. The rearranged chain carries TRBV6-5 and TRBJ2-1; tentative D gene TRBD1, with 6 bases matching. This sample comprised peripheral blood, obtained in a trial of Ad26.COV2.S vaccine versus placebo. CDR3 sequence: CASSSDSPYNEQFF. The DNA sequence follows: TGTGCCAGCAGCTCGGACAGTCCCTACAATGAGCAGTTCTTC.